Presented here are 20 T cell receptor beta chains from one specimen sequenced in a study of radiotherapy plus CTLA-4 blockade in lung cancer. Sequencing was performed with immunoSEQ multiplex PCR; in TCRdb, only in-frame clones are kept and a portion is missing. In the table there are some 60,000 clones, 76% of which are singletons. The specimen was peripheral blood, collected from a patient treated with radiotherapy plus ipilimumab. All receptors derive from a human donor with non-small cell lung cancer who had a complete response to radiotherapy plus ipilimumab.

The chain links TRBV13 to TRBJ2-3; TRBD1 aligns across 8 bases. Trimming took 4 bases from V and 2 from J; bases not matched to a gene: 8. CDR1 PRHDT and CDR2 FYEKMQ come from the germline V gene (reference sequence). The CDR3 extends over 16 amino acids. For the CDR3, the DNA is TGTGCCAGCAGCTGGTACCGGGACAGGAACACAGATACGCAGTATTTT. This gives the protein CASSWYRDRNTDTQYF.

The rearrangement uses TRBV19 and TRBJ2-1; no reliable D call. Trimming took off 6 bases at V and 9 bases at J, with 15 bases between the two ends. This CDR3 has 13 amino acids. Germline V lookup: CDR1 LNHDA, CDR2 SQIVND (reference sequence). The CDR3 DNA reads TGTGCCAGTAGGAGCCGGGTGCATGGTGAGCAGTTCTTC. Translation gives CASRSRVHGEQFF.

The chain recombines TRBV19 with TRBJ2-1; TRBD2 aligns across 8 bases. With V trimmed by 6 bases and J by 5 bases, 9 bases remained unmatched. Germline CDR1 and CDR2: LNHDA and SQIVND (reference sequence). The CDR3 covers 15 residues. The DNA for the CDR3 is TGTGCCAGTAGCCCCGGGACTAGTCGGAACAATGAGCAGTTCTTC. Translating it yields CASSPGTSRNNEQFF. The variable domain in full, with the rest retrieved from reference TRBV19 and TRBJ2-1, is DGGITQSPKYLFRKEGQNVTLSCEQNLNHDAMYWYRQDPGQGLRLIYYSQIVNDFQKGDIAEGYSVSREKKESFPLTVTSAQKNPTAFYLCASSPGTSRNNEQFFGPGTRLTVL.

The chain carries TRBV6-5 and TRBJ2-7, with no clear D. Trimming took 3 bases from V and 2 from J, leaving 11 bases between them. Germline V gene data show CDR1 as MNHEY and CDR2 as SVGAGI. The CDR3 spans 14 residues. As DNA, the CDR3 is TGTGCCAGCAGTTATCTCAGTTACACCTACGAGCAGTACTTC. This translates into CASSYLSYTYEQYF.

V is TRBV5-5 and J is TRBJ2-7; TRBD2 matches 7 bases. The CDR3 has 14 residues. CDR1 and CDR2 from the germline V gene are SGHKS and YYEKEE (reference sequence). Losses at the gene ends were 0 bases for V and 2 bases for J; bases not matched to a gene: 2. CDR3 amino acids: CASSLASGPYEQYF. The CDR3 nucleotides read TGTGCCAGCAGCTTGGCTAGCGGACCCTACGAGCAGTACTTC.

This clone was counted a few times. The rearrangement uses TRBV29-1 and TRBJ1-2; D is possibly TRBD1 (6 bases). CDR1 SQVTM and CDR2 ANQGSEA come from the germline V gene. V lost 4 bases and J 4 bases, leaving 10 bases between the germline ends. This CDR3 has 12 amino acids. The CDR3 nucleotides are TGCAGCGTTGGCGGGGGCTCCTATGGCTACACCTTC. The encoded protein is CSVGGGSYGYTF. The full variable domain, its missing parts supplied by reference TRBV29-1 and TRBJ1-2, is SAVISQKPSRDICQRGTSLTIQCQVDSQVTMMFWYRQQPGQSLTLIATANQGSEATYESGFVIDKFPISRPNLTFSTLTVSNMSPEDSSIYLCSVGGGSYGYTFGSGTRLTVV.

The genes are TRBV28 and TRBJ1-5; 10 nucleotides match TRBD1. The CDR3 has 16 amino acids. Germline trimming cut 4 bases from V and 5 bases from J; bases unmatched to any gene: 8. In germline, CDR1 is MDHEN, CDR2 SYDVKM. The CDR3 protein is CASSSSRGQGHQPQHF. CDR3 DNA sequence: TGTGCCAGCAGTTCCAGCCGGGGACAGGGGCATCAGCCCCAGCATTTT.

V usage is TRBV6-5 and J usage is TRBJ1-4, with a possible D match to TRBD1 (5 bases). Germline CDR1 and CDR2: MNHEY and SVGAGI. The CDR3 loop spans 15 amino acids. The V end was cut by 0 bases, the J end by 11 bases, with 16 bases between. The CDR3 loop is CASSYSGGSPMKLFF. CDR3 DNA: TGTGCCAGCAGTTACTCGGGGGGTTCCCCCATGAAACTGTTTTTT.

The V and J genes are TRBV6-6 and TRBJ2-5, with unresolved D. The CDR3 contains 13 residues. Germline V gives CDR1 MNHNY, CDR2 SVGAGI (reference sequence). Trimming shortened V by 0 bases and J by 2 bases, and 4 bases separated the two germline ends. CDR3 in DNA: TGTGCCAGCAGTTACTCGACACAAGAGACCCAGTACTTC. This encodes CASSYSTQETQYF.

J is TRBJ1-5 and V is TRBV10-1, with a weak D call TRBD1 (5 bases). The length of the CDR3 is 14 residues. The V and J ends lost 2 bases and 7 bases respectively, with 12 bases between them. The germline gives CDR1 WNHNN, CDR2 SYGVQD (reference sequence). The CDR3 coding sequence is TGCGCCAGCAGTGAGGGGGGGTGGGAGCAGCCCCAGCATTTT. This gives the protein CASSEGGWEQPQHF.

This rearrangement joins TRBV7-6 to TRBJ2-1, with 9 bases that match TRBD2. There are 18 residues in the CDR3. The V gene's germline CDR1 is SGHVS and CDR2 FNYEAQ. Trimming at V came to 5 bases and at J to 4 bases, leaving 15 bases not matched to a gene. DNA for the CDR3: TGTGCCAGCAGCCCAGTGGATGGAGCGGGGGGCCGGTACAATGAGCAGTTCTTC. Encoded protein: CASSPVDGAGGRYNEQFF.

V and J are TRBV6-5 and TRBJ1-2, with no clear D. With 2 bases removed from V and 4 bases from J, the gap between germline ends came to 11 bases. The CDR3 covers 14 residues. Germline V gene sequence: CDR1 MNHEY, CDR2 SVGAGI. The CDR3 here is CASSYNSKSYGYTF. The CDR3, as DNA: TGTGCCAGCAGTTACAACAGTAAGAGCTATGGCTACACCTTC.

The gene calls are TRBV27 and TRBJ2-2, with no clear D. The CDR3 loop spans 14 amino acids. The V end was cut by 6 bases, the J end by 4 bases, with 12 bases between. From germline, CDR1 is MNHEY and CDR2 SMNVEV (reference sequence). CDR3 nucleotides: TGTGCCAGCAGCCAATCAATCAGCACCGGGGAGCTGTTTTTT. Translated: CASSQSISTGELFF.

The rearrangement links TRBV7-9 to TRBJ2-3, with 10 positions matching TRBD2. Unmatched junction bases numbered 6, after V lost 5 bases and J lost 4 bases. CDR1 and CDR2 (germline): SEHNR, FQNEAQ (reference sequence). This CDR3 comprises 15 residues. CDR3 region: CASSRTSGQADTQYF. In nucleotides, the CDR3 is TGTGCCAGCAGCCGGACTAGCGGTCAGGCAGATACGCAGTATTTT.

The chain joins TRBV2 to TRBJ2-7; D uncertain. V was trimmed by 4 bases and J by 1 base, leaving 8 bases between them. The germline gives CDR1 SNHLY, CDR2 FYNNEI. The CDR3 totals 13 residues. Here the CDR3 DNA reads TGTGCCAGCAGTGTTGGCAGGTCCTACGAGCAGTACTTC. Protein product: CASSVGRSYEQYF.

Comments on this clone: Relative to the germline gene, one junction end is altered; a read error may explain this. The rearrangement links TRBV10-3 to TRBJ1-1; D ambiguous. This CDR3 comprises 16 residues. Germline V gene sequence: CDR1 ENHRY, CDR2 SYGVKD. CDR3 sequence (DNA): TGTGCCATCAGTGAGTTAAGCGGCTCCCCTAACAGTGAAGCTTTCTTT. It codes for CAISELSGSPNSEAFF.

V and J are TRBV6-5 and TRBJ2-2; weak D call: TRBD2 (6 bases). Trimming cost V 1 base and J 1 base, with 7 bases left between them. Germline V gene sequence: CDR1 MNHEY, CDR2 SVGAGI. CDR3 length equals 15 residues. As DNA, the CDR3 is TGTGCCAGCAGTTACTTCGGGAGGAACACCGGGGAGCTGTTTTTT. Translating gives CASSYFGRNTGELFF.

This clone was seen a few times. The chain combines TRBV19 with TRBJ1-5; D unresolved. The CDR3 is made up of 15 amino acids. Germline loops: CDR1 LNHDA, CDR2 SQIVND (reference sequence). Deletions cut 3 bases from V and 0 bases from J, with 9 bases between. Here the CDR3 reads CASSIQIYSNQPQHF. In DNA, the CDR3 is TGTGCCAGTAGTATCCAGATTTATAGCAATCAGCCCCAGCATTTT.

The V and J genes are TRBV19 and TRBJ2-6; tentatively, D is TRBD1 (5 bases). The CDR3 is 18 residues long. Germline lookup yields CDR1 LNHDA and CDR2 SQIVND (reference sequence). Trimming removed 7 bases from V and 0 bases from J, with 19 bases in between. Here the CDR3 DNA reads TGTGCCAGTACCATAGGGGCTCCCCCGCCCTCTGGGGCCAACGTCCTGACTTTC. It codes for CASTIGAPPPSGANVLTF.

V and J are TRBV6-6 and TRBJ1-1; D is ambiguous. V lost 2 bases to trimming and J lost 7 bases, with 14 bases between them. Per germline, CDR1 MNHNY and CDR2 SVGAGI (reference sequence). The CDR3 has 14 residues. Here the CDR3 DNA reads TGTGCCAGCAGTTACCCTTGGGCTCTCAGTGAAGCTTTCTTT. It encodes CASSYPWALSEAFF.